This TCR beta chain was profiled in a study of human versus mouse CDR3 diversity and MHC coevolution. The CDR3 spans 16 residues. V lost 0 bases and J lost 1, with 13 bases in between. Germline lookup yields CDR1 ENHRY and CDR2 SYGVKD. Overall study results and limits: Mice had fewer CDR3 deletions and insertions than humans on average. About 1.7 million TCR beta clonotypes were estimated for humans, the largest repertoire. More than 5 MHC II alleles selected the human T cells.

This clone was detected once. Its antigen remains unknown. Naive CD4 T cells, CD45RO-negative and CD62L-positive, were flow-sorted from PBMCs. Profiled with immunoSEQ multiplex PCR; TCRdb holds only in-frame clones, not every one. This sample has 50,000 to 65,000 clones, with 85% to 95% found just once. Sequenced input: naive CD4+ T cells from blood. Described subset: CD45RO-negative CD62L-positive naive CD4 T cells. This receptor was obtained from a person aged 55-75 years in good health. The rearrangement joins TRBV10-3 to TRBJ2-7; weak D call: TRBD1 (5 bases). In nucleotides, the CDR3 is TGTGCCATCAGTGAGTCCGCGGCAGGGAATTCCTACGAGCAGTACTTC. This encodes CAISESAAGNSYEQYF.